These T cell receptor beta chains were read from a single sample in a study of blood T cell repertoires in COVID-19. The data were produced by immunoSEQ multiplex PCR, yet TCRdb's version contains in-frame clones alone and is incomplete. The data contain under 250,000 clones, 60% to 85% of them singletons. The sample consisted of peripheral blood. The origin of the receptors is a woman aged 70-85 years with acute or convalescent COVID-19. Each CDR3 is given with its conserved first and last residue. A D gene is named only where the DNA matches it firmly. Only part of the rows carry a size: once, few, many, or a class if the clone is expanded.

V gene	J gene	D gene	clone size	CDR3 DNA	CDR3 protein
TRBV30	TRBJ2-3	-	-	TGTGCCTGGACAGGTCAACCCACAGATACGCAGTATTTT	CAWTGQPTDTQYF
TRBV7-8	TRBJ2-3	-	-	TGTGCCAGCAGCCCCAGCCCGCGGGCAGATACGCAGTATTTT	CASSPSPRADTQYF
TRBV27	TRBJ2-3	-	few	TGTGCCAGCAGTCTACAGGTCACAGATACGCAGTATTTT	CASSLQVTDTQYF
TRBV6-1	TRBJ1-5	TRBD1	-	TGTGCCAGCAGTGAAACCCCCGGGACAGGGGTGAATCAGCCCCAGCATTTT	CASSETPGTGVNQPQHF
TRBV5-1	TRBJ2-7	-	-	TGCGCCAGCAGCCCCCTCGGGGGGCCCGAGCAGTACTTC	CASSPLGGPEQYF
TRBV28	TRBJ2-5	TRBD1	medium-sized	TGTGCCATCGAGCCCGGGACAGGGGGAGAGACCCAGTACTTC	CAIEPGTGGETQYF
TRBV10-1	TRBJ2-2	-	-	TGCGCCAGCGCCCCCGGGAAGGACACCGGGGAGCTGTTTTTT	CASAPGKDTGELFF
TRBV10-3	TRBJ2-1	TRBD2	-	TGTGCCTTGGCCGACGGGACTAGCGGTGGCAATGAGCAGTTCTTC	CALADGTSGGNEQFF
TRBV5-4	TRBJ2-3	TRBD2	-	TGTGCCAGCAGCCCGGGACTAGCAAGCACAGATACGCAGTATTTT	CASSPGLASTDTQYF
TRBV15	TRBJ1-4	TRBD1	-	TGTGCCACCAGCGACGGGACAGGGGCCCACCGCACTGAAAAACTGTTTTTT	CATSDGTGAHRTEKLFF
TRBV15	TRBJ2-3	-	-	TGTGCCACCAGCAGGGACTCCCGGGGAGATACGCAGTATTTT	CATSRDSRGDTQYF
TRBV5-6	TRBJ1-2	-	-	TGTGCCAGCAGTACGGGAGCTCACAACTATGGCTACACCTTC	CASSTGAHNYGYTF
TRBV5-8	TRBJ2-5	TRBD1	-	TGTGCCAGCGTTACGGTCATGAAGGGGGCATGGGAGACCCAGTACTTC	CASVTVMKGAWETQYF
TRBV29-1	TRBJ1-4	TRBD1	-	TGCAGCGCCGGGGTAGACAGGGTGTTTTTT	CSAGVDRVFF
TRBV21-1	TRBJ1-1	-	-	TGTGCCAGCAGCACCCCCGCTCGACACCCAGCCCTAGCTTTCTTT	CASSTPARHPALAFF
TRBV6-5	TRBJ1-4	TRBD1	-	TGTGCCAGCAGAGTCCTACAGGGGGCGCGTGAAAAACTGTTTTTT	CASRVLQGAREKLFF
TRBV18	TRBJ2-7	-	few	TGTGCCAGCTCACGATATCCCGACAGATCCTCCTACGAGCAGTACTTC	CASSRYPDRSSYEQYF
TRBV18	TRBJ2-2	TRBD1	-	TGTGCCAGCTCACCACCGGGACAGGAGGGGACCGGGGAGCTGTTTTTT	CASSPPGQEGTGELFF
TRBV18	TRBJ1-5	TRBD1	-	TGTGCCAGCTCAGGGGACAGGAATCAGCCCCAGCATTTT	CASSGDRNQPQHF
TRBV9	TRBJ2-7	TRBD2	-	TGTGCCAGCAGCCCGAGAGGGGCTAGCGGGGGCTACTACGAGCAGTACTTC	CASSPRGASGGYYEQYF
TRBV3-1/TRBV3-2	TRBJ1-2	-	-	TGTGCCAGCAGCCAAGGCGAAGGGGCGGGAGGCTACACCTTC	CASSQGEGAGGYTF
TRBV18	TRBJ1-3	-	few	TGTGCCAGCTCACCCTCGCTTCCAGGGTCTGGAAACACCATATATTTT	CASSPSLPGSGNTIYF
TRBV12-5	TRBJ2-3	-	-	TGTGACCCCTCACGGGGATTCCTCGAAAGCACAGATACGCAGTATTTT	CDPSRGFLESTDTQYF
TRBV24-1	TRBJ1-2	-	-	TGTGCCACCAGTGATTTGGAGTGGTCCGGCTACACCTTC	CATSDLEWSGYTF
TRBV5-4	TRBJ2-5	TRBD2	few	TGTGCCAGCAGCTCTCAGCGGGGGGGCCGGGAGACCCAGTACTTC	CASSSQRGGRETQYF
TRBV19	TRBJ2-1	-	-	TGTGCCAGCCTCAGCTCCTACAATGAGCAGTTCTTC	CASLSSYNEQFF
TRBV18	TRBJ2-2	-	-	TGTGCCAGCTCACTAGTGATCTCGGACACCGGGGAGCTGTTTTTT	CASSLVISDTGELFF
TRBV30	TRBJ2-7	TRBD1	-	TGTGCCTGGAGTGTACGGACAGGGCCCACCTACGAGCAGTACTTC	CAWSVRTGPTYEQYF
TRBV30	TRBJ1-6	-	-	TGTGCCTTGGGAAGGGAGGGAACGGGCCTCCACTTT	CALGREGTGLHF
TRBV7-2	TRBJ2-7	TRBD1	-	TGTGCCAGCAGCTTAATGGACAGGAACTACGAGCAGTACTTC	CASSLMDRNYEQYF
TRBV4-3	TRBJ2-7	TRBD2	once	TGCGCCAGCAGCCAATTCTCGCCCGGTTCCATAGCGGGGGCCGGCGAGCAGTACTTC	CASSQFSPGSIAGAGEQYF
TRBV4-1	TRBJ1-4	TRBD1	few	TGCGCCAGCAGCCTGGGAAGGGGGCTGGAAAAACTGTTTTTT	CASSLGRGLEKLFF